The sequence of this T cell receptor (beta chain) was determined in a study of resident and recirculating memory T cells in vitiligo (dated by TCRdb to 2016 to 2019). Turning to the overall study: For TCR beta sequencing, epidermis was obtained by shave biopsy from two lesional and two nonlesional sites, and PBMCs were also collected, from each of 3 stable vitiligo patients. Without any cell sorting, samples were homogenized immediately before genomic DNA was extracted using the Qiagen DNeasy Blood & Tissue Kit. Human TCR beta sequencing was used to test whether specific clones in lesional vitiligo skin differed from clones in nonlesional skin and blood. The research as a whole found: Because TCR sequences were not shared across biopsy sites or across patients, the findings suggest that different lesions are infiltrated by different T cell clones, a pattern described as private specificity. Working out how much the T cell clones identified in the vitiligo lesions and the human Trm versus Tcm pools each contribute will require future mechanistic studies. No unique dominant TCR clone was detected, and clonality varied among vitiligo lesions. By overlap and correlation analysis, no significant repertoire overlap was shown between biopsies, even within a single patient, except for each lesion compared with itself.

The immunoSEQ hsTCRB kit was used to amplify TCR beta chains from the genomic DNA. The immunoSEQ service sequenced the TCR beta libraries on an Illumina MiSeq instrument. In the paper's pipeline: Analysis of the repertoire data was performed with the immunoSEQ Analyzer. This immuneACCESS table, as held by TCRdb, lists in-frame sequences with V and J called but not all clones. Of the missing ones, under half trace to an unresolved V gene in checked studies; the others have no known cause. The V and J calls and clone size come from that table; D and trimming were worked out from the DNA. Present in this sample are about 42,000 clones, 80% to 95% of which were seen just once. The ten largest clonotypes hold about 4.5% of the sample. Its CDR3 holds 14 amino acids, cysteine through phenylalanine. Just CDR3 DNA is preserved here, 42 bases in frame from base 1. The germline V and J ends show losses of 5 bases and 7 bases respectively, and no gene match explains 10 bases of the junction. CDR1 and CDR2, looked up from the germline V gene (reference sequence), are MNHNY and SVGAGI.

A patient's vitiligo counted as stable when the lesions had not changed at all during the previous 6 months. To qualify as stable, patients additionally needed to show no confetti depigmentation, which is a clinical sign of active vitiligo. Patients who had been treated within the previous three months were excluded. PBMCs were isolated from heparinized blood by Ficoll density gradient centrifugation and then flash-frozen. With regard to this clone: Its recognized antigen is unknown. Base qualities are not provided; no much larger clone lies one nucleotide away.

The rearrangement combines TRBV6-6 with TRBJ2-7, and TRBD1 aligns with 8 junction nucleotides. This sequence was found in a male donor with vitiligo. The sequenced sample was blood. The bases read TGTGCCAGCAGTACCACAGGGGGACTGGGTGAGCAGTACTTC. This codes for CASSTTGGLGEQYF.